A single sample gave rise to the 27 T cell receptor beta chains below, sequenced in a study of patients and donors after allogeneic stem cell transplantation (dated by TCRdb to the early 2020s). The receptor library was made with RT-PCR. Data came from a NextSeq 550. TCRdb applied fastp at Q25 and MiXCR to the public reads, then kept only in-frame beta chains. Every entry covers one CDR3 protein and lists the most common genes and DNA from its rows. The sample table holds about a million distinct CDR3 sequences, of which roughly 17% were seen once. Roughly 6% of the sample comes from the top ten. The sample was blood, either unsorted or a sorted T cell fraction (not recorded which). Every receptor here comes from a human donor who was either an allogeneic HSCT recipient or a stem cell or donor lymphocyte infusion donor (not recorded which). It is not recorded whose cells these are; they may come from a transplant donor.

This chain links TRBV29-1 with TRBJ2-7; unclear D gene. Trimming left V 2 bases short and J 4 bases short, with 12 bases between. CDR3 length: 13 residues. Germline V gene sequence: CDR1 SQVTM, CDR2 ANQGSEA. The CDR3 DNA reads TGCAGCGTTGAAACTGGCTTCCCTTACGAGCAGTACTTC. Translating gives CSVETGFPYEQYF.

The gene calls are TRBV5-6 and TRBJ1-5; D is perhaps TRBD1 (5 bases). Germline V lookup: CDR1 SGHDT, CDR2 YYEEEE. This CDR3 is 16 amino acids long. Deletions cut 3 bases from V and 0 bases from J, with 13 bases between. The CDR3 loop reads CASSSRGGYSNQPQHF. CDR3 nucleotide sequence: TGTGCCAGCAGCTCCCGCGGGGGGTATAGCAATCAGCCCCAGCATTTT.

V and J are TRBV5-1 and TRBJ1-6, with 8 bases fitting TRBD1. Germline V gene lookup returns CDR1 SGHRS and CDR2 YFSETQ. This CDR3 is 14 amino acids long. J lost 5 bases, V lost 3 bases, and 1 base had no gene match. The CDR3 is CASSSDRDNSPLHF. CDR3 sequence (DNA): TGCGCCAGCAGCTCGGACAGGGATAATTCACCCCTCCACTTT.

The chain links TRBV21-1 to TRBJ2-7; TRBD1, the table's D call, was not compared with the DNA. TRBV21-1 is classified as a pseudogene. CDR3 length: 16 residues. The CDR3 spells CASNSRGDRGPYEQYF. CDR3 coding DNA: TGTGCCAGCAACTCTAGGGGGGACAGGGGCCCCTACGAGCAGTACTTC.

This clonotype was seen a handful of times. This chain connects TRBV30 to TRBJ1-1; 8 bases fit TRBD1. The germline gives CDR1 GTSNPN, CDR2 SVGIG (reference sequence). The CDR3 has 14 amino acids. The trim removed 3 bases at V and 1 base at J, leaving 4 bases unmatched. CDR3 nucleotide sequence: TGTGCCTGGAGGTACGGACAGGGGAACACTGAAGCTTTCTTT. This translates into CAWRYGQGNTEAFF.

This clonotype was observed a handful of times. The chain couples TRBV20-1 to TRBJ2-3, with a weak D call TRBD2 (6 bases). This CDR3 comprises 14 residues. Germline V gives CDR1 DFQATT, CDR2 SNEGSKA (reference sequence). Trimming stripped 3 bases from V and 2 bases from J, with 12 bases between. The CDR3 is CSASSGLTTDTQYF. The CDR3 DNA follows: TGCAGTGCTAGTTCGGGACTTACCACAGATACGCAGTATTTT.

There are a few counts of this clonotype. The gene calls are TRBV27 and TRBJ2-7, with D tentatively TRBD1 (6 bases). The CDR3 is 15 amino acids. Germline CDR1 MNHEY, CDR2 SMNVEV (reference sequence). Deletions cut 5 bases from V and 3 bases from J, with 17 bases between. The CDR3 loop is CASSTGQSVVYEQYF. CDR3 bases: TGTGCCAGCAGTACCGGACAGAGCGTTGTCTACGAGCAGTACTTC.

The chain has TRBV9 and TRBJ1-1, with a tentative D call TRBD1 (6 bases). Trimming left V 3 bases short and J 2 bases short, with 17 bases between. The CDR3 loop spans 16 amino acids. The germline gives CDR1 SGDLS, CDR2 YYNGEE. The CDR3 DNA reads TGTGCCAGCAGCGGCGGGGGCCGGGGGAGTAACACTGAAGCTTTCTTT. Translating it yields CASSGGGRGSNTEAFF.

This clonotype has ten or more counts. This chain connects TRBV12-3 or TRBV12-4 to TRBJ1-1; a possible D gene is TRBD1 (6 bases). This CDR3 has 14 residues. Deletions cut 3 bases from V and 1 base from J, with 9 bases between. The CDR3 sequence is CASSFQQGNTEAFF. The CDR3, as DNA: TGTGCCAGCAGTTTTCAACAGGGGAACACTGAAGCTTTCTTT.

Only a few counts were recorded for this clonotype. This rearrangement joins TRBV18 to TRBJ1-2; 7 nucleotides agree with TRBD1. Per germline, CDR1 KGHSH and CDR2 LQKENI. The CDR3 totals 14 residues. With V trimmed by 3 bases and J by 7 bases, 8 bases remained unmatched. The CDR3 coding sequence is TGTGCCAGCTCACCTGGAGGGGGCTCGGTTGGCTACACCTTC. It specifies CASSPGGGSVGYTF.

In this sample, this clonotype turned up many times. The chain recombines TRBV5-1 with TRBJ2-1; TRBD2 aligns across 8 bases. Germline-derived CDR1 and CDR2 are SGHRS and YFSETQ. CDR3 length: 15 residues. V lost 3 bases and J lost 4; bases outside the gene matches: 6. CDR3 in amino acids: CASSSKREPYNEQFF. In DNA form, the CDR3 reads TGCGCCAGCAGCTCCAAGCGGGAGCCATACAATGAGCAGTTCTTC.

The V and J genes are TRBV28 and TRBJ1-2; perhaps TRBD1 as D (5 bases). Deletions cut 8 bases from V and 9 bases from J, with 10 bases between. The CDR3 has 10 amino acids. Germline V gene sequence: CDR1 MDHEN, CDR2 SYDVKM. Here the CDR3 DNA reads TGTGCCAGCGGGGGAGGGAGCTACACCTTC. Its translation is CASGGGSYTF.

This clonotype has a handful of counts. The chain has TRBV7-9 and TRBJ2-3; 12 bases map to TRBD2. The CDR3 is 17 amino acids. The germline gives CDR1 SEHNR, CDR2 FQNEAQ (reference sequence). The ends lost 4 bases at V and 4 bases at J; junction bases unmatched: 9. CDR3 DNA sequence: TGTGCCAGCAGCTCTCTGGCTAGCGGGGGGGCAGCAGATACGCAGTATTTT. It yields the protein CASSSLASGGAADTQYF.

This clonotype appeared many times. The chain employs TRBV5-1 and TRBJ2-3; 10 positions match TRBD1. V lost 4 bases, J lost 4 bases, and 3 bases stayed unmatched. This CDR3 spans 14 amino acids. Germline loops: CDR1 SGHRS, CDR2 YFSETQ. The CDR3 protein is CASSTGQGADTQYF. The CDR3 DNA reads TGCGCCAGCAGCACCGGACAGGGGGCAGATACGCAGTATTTT.

The chain recombines TRBV9 with TRBJ2-2; tentatively, D is TRBD2 (6 bases). The CDR3 consists of 15 residues. Germline V gene data show CDR1 as SGDLS and CDR2 as YYNGEE. Trimming took off 4 bases at V and 5 bases at J, with 15 bases between the two ends. In nucleotides, the CDR3 is TGTGCCAGCAGCAACCGGGACGGGAGAACCGGGGAGCTGTTTTTT. This codes for CASSNRDGRTGELFF.

V usage is TRBV6-5 and J usage is TRBJ2-5; 8 positions match TRBD2. Germline CDR1 and CDR2: MNHEY and SVGAGI. The length of the CDR3 is 18 residues. V dropped 2 bases and J dropped 4; count of bases not matched to a gene: 15. CDR3 amino acids: CASSYRPPTSGGRETQYF. CDR3 bases: TGTGCCAGCAGTTACAGACCCCCAACTAGCGGAGGTCGAGAGACCCAGTACTTC.

This clonotype has just a few counts. The gene calls are TRBV6-1 and TRBJ2-7, with 10 nucleotides matching TRBD1. The CDR3 has 15 amino acids. The V segment lost 5 bases and the J segment 2 bases; nucleotides outside the gene matches: 6. Germline CDR1 MNHNS, CDR2 SASEGT. Here the CDR3 DNA reads TGTGCCAGCAGTCGGGGGACAGGGGAGGCCTACGAGCAGTACTTC. It specifies CASSRGTGEAYEQYF.

This clonotype was seen repeatedly, ten times or more. This chain connects TRBV29-1 to TRBJ2-1; TRBD1 might be the D (5 bases). The CDR3 has 13 residues. Germline lookup yields CDR1 SQVTM and CDR2 ANQGSEA. Trimming shortened V by 3 bases and J by 6 bases, and 12 bases separated the two germline ends. CDR3 loop: CSVEGQQGNEQFF. The CDR3 DNA is TGCAGCGTTGAGGGCCAGCAGGGCAATGAGCAGTTCTTC.

This clonotype was observed at least ten times. CDR3 DNA sequence: TGCGCCAGCAGCCTGGGACTAGCGGTCACAGATACGCAGTATTTT. It codes for CASSLGLAVTDTQYF. This chain joins TRBV4-3 and TRBJ2-3; TRBD2 aligns across 11 bases. J lost 2 bases, V lost 4 bases, and 2 bases had no gene match. CDR1 LGHNA and CDR2 YSLEER come from the germline V gene. The CDR3 runs 15 residues.

This clonotype has ten or more counts. V is TRBV7-2 and J is TRBJ2-7; D may be TRBD2 (5 bases). This CDR3 contains 15 residues. Trimming stripped 1 base from V and 5 bases from J, with 15 bases between. Germline CDR1 SGHTA, CDR2 FQGNSA. The CDR3 spells CASSLVGSEVHEQYF. The CDR3 DNA sequence: TGTGCCAGCAGCTTAGTGGGTAGCGAGGTTCACGAGCAGTACTTC.

J is TRBJ2-7 and V is TRBV5-6, with 8 bases that match TRBD2. After removal of 6 bases from V and 2 bases from J, the junction contained 7 bases not matched to a gene. Germline values: CDR1 SGHDT, CDR2 YYEEEE. This CDR3 comprises 14 residues. The CDR3 loop is CASTDTGGAYEQYF. The CDR3 DNA reads TGTGCCAGCACCGACACCGGGGGGGCCTACGAGCAGTACTTC.

The chain couples TRBV3-1 to TRBJ2-7; D call uncertain. Between the trimmed V and J ends, which lost 10 bases and 1 base, there was a span of 14 bases. Germline CDR1 LGHDT, CDR2 YNNKEL (reference sequence). This CDR3 is 13 amino acids long. This CDR3 reads CATAGRNSYEQYF. CDR3 DNA sequence: TGTGCCACCGCCGGCAGGAATTCCTACGAGCAGTACTTC.

Of note for this clonotype: Germline and junction disagree at one end, which may indicate a read error. The chain has TRBV12-3 or TRBV12-4 and TRBJ2-2; 13 bases are shared with TRBD2. The CDR3 spans 14 residues. DNA for the CDR3: TGTGCCGGAGGACTAGCGGGGGACACCGGGGGGCTGTTTTTT. It translates to CAGGLAGDTGGLFF.

Many counts were recorded for this clonotype. The chain links TRBV12-3 or TRBV12-4 to TRBJ2-1; TRBD2 might be the D (6 bases). V shed 5 bases and J shed 0 bases, with 14 bases lying between them. The CDR3 length is 16 residues. CDR3 DNA: TGTGCCAGCAGTCCCAAGGGGAGGAGCTCCTACAATGAGCAGTTCTTC. As protein: CASSPKGRSSYNEQFF.

This clonotype was counted between two and nine times. The CDR3 loop is CASSLPGTEYEQYF. The CDR3, as DNA: TGTGCCAGCAGCTTGCCCGGGACAGAATACGAGCAGTACTTC. J is TRBJ2-7 and V is TRBV5-6; 7 nucleotides line up with TRBD1. This CDR3 comprises 14 residues. CDR1 is SGHDT and CDR2 is YYEEEE in the germline V gene. The trim removed 1 base at V and 4 bases at J, leaving 5 bases unmatched.

The rearrangement joins TRBV20-1 to TRBJ1-1; TRBD1 is a possible D gene (6 bases). Per the germline V gene, CDR1 is DFQATT and CDR2 is SNEGSKA (reference sequence). The CDR3 runs 11 residues. V lost 2 bases to trimming and J lost 11 bases, with 12 bases between them. DNA of the CDR3: TGCAGTGCTAGAACAGGGAACGCGGCTTTCTTT. Translating gives CSARTGNAAFF.

J is TRBJ1-6 and V is TRBV15; D is unclear. The CDR3 sequence is 16 residues long. Trimming removed 3 bases from V and 2 bases from J, with 11 bases in between. Germline V gene sequence: CDR1 LNHNV, CDR2 YYDKDF (reference sequence). The CDR3 DNA reads as TGTGCCACCAGCAGTGACTTGGGGACCTATAATTCACCCCTCCACTTT. Protein product: CATSSDLGTYNSPLHF.